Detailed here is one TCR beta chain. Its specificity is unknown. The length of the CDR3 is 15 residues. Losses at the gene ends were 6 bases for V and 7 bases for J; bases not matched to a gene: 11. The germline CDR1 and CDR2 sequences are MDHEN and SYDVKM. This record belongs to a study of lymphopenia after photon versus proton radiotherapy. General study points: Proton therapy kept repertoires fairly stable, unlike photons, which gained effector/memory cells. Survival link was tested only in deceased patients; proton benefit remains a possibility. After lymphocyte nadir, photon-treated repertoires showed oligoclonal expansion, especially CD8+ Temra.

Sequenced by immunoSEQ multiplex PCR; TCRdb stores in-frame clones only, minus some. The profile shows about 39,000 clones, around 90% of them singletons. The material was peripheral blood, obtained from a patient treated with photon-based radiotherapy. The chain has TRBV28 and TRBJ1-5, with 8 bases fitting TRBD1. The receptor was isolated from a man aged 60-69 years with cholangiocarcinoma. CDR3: CASSYGQGAWQPQHF. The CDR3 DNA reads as TGTGCCAGCAGCTACGGGCAGGGGGCCTGGCAGCCCCAGCATTTT.